Listed here are 23 T cell receptor beta chains from one sample, sequenced in a study of PD-L1 blockade in urothelial cancer. Profiled with immunoSEQ multiplex PCR; TCRdb holds only in-frame clones, not every one. Seen here are about 74,000 clones, roughly nine tenths observed once, and the top ten hold roughly 4.7%. The time point was: pretreatment peripheral blood. Sample: PBMCs, taken around atezolizumab (anti-PD-L1) treatment. The origin of the receptors is a man aged 65 to 79 with urothelial cancer.

This chain uses TRBV7-8 with TRBJ2-7, with 7 bases fitting TRBD1. Germline values: CDR1 SGHVS, CDR2 FQNEAQ. J lost 0 bases, V lost 1 base, and 6 bases had no gene match. The CDR3 covers 16 residues. The CDR3 DNA reads TGTGCCAGCAGCTTAGGATTACAGGGGAACTCCTACGAGCAGTACTTC. It yields the protein CASSLGLQGNSYEQYF.

The rearrangement uses TRBV28 and TRBJ1-1; D ambiguous. Germline V gives CDR1 MDHEN, CDR2 SYDVKM. The CDR3 is made up of 12 amino acids. The V gene lost 6 bases and the J gene lost 0 bases, with 5 bases spanning the gap. The CDR3 loop is CASRYLNTEAFF. CDR3 sequence (DNA): TGTGCCAGCAGGTACTTGAACACTGAAGCTTTCTTT. The complete variable domain, with remaining parts taken from reference TRBV28 and TRBJ1-1, reads DVKVTQSSRYLVKRTGEKVFLECVQDMDHENMFWYRQDPGLGLRLIYFSYDVKMKEKGDIPEGYSVSREKKERFSLILESASTNQTSMYLCASRYLNTEAFFGQGTRLTVV.

J is TRBJ1-2 and V is TRBV11-2; a possible D gene is TRBD1 (5 bases). The germline CDR1 and CDR2 sequences are SGHAT and FQNNGV. V lost 2 bases to trimming and J lost 2 bases, with 12 bases between them. This CDR3 has 15 amino acids. The CDR3 DNA reads as TGTGCCAGCAGCTTATGGGAGGGGTGGAACTATGGCTACACCTTC. Residues: CASSLWEGWNYGYTF.

The V gene is TRBV7-8, the J gene TRBJ2-7, with TRBD1 identical over 9 bases. Per the germline V gene, CDR1 is SGHVS and CDR2 is FQNEAQ. V shed 7 bases and J 0 bases; nucleotides not matched to a gene: 16. CDR3 size: 18 residues. The CDR3 DNA reads as TGTGCCAGCACCCGGGGACAGGGTGTAGTGGGAAGCTCCTACGAGCAGTACTTC. The encoded protein is CASTRGQGVVGSSYEQYF.

This clone was recorded once. CDR3 sequence reads: CASSVPGTGTGELFF. The CDR3 region has the DNA TGCGCCAGCAGCGTGCCTGGGACAGGGACCGGGGAGCTGTTTTTT. The chain has TRBV5-1 and TRBJ2-2; 9 bases align to TRBD1. The CDR3 consists of 15 residues. V was pared by 4 bases and J by 5 bases, with 6 bases of the junction left unmatched. The germline V gene has CDR1 SGHRS and CDR2 YFSETQ.

This chain connects TRBV7-6 to TRBJ2-7, with D possibly being TRBD2 (5 bases). CDR1 and CDR2 from the germline V gene are SGHVS and FNYEAQ. Trimming stripped 5 bases from V and 5 bases from J, with 19 bases between. The length of the CDR3 is 15 residues. The CDR3 protein is CASSPLANPIDEQYF. CDR3 coding DNA: TGTGCCAGCAGCCCCCTAGCAAACCCCATCGACGAGCAGTACTTC.

The count of this clone is one. V usage is TRBV10-3 and J usage is TRBJ2-1; 7 bases map to TRBD1. The junction had 5 bases not matched to a gene; V was cut back by 5 bases and J by 4 bases. The CDR3 sequence is 14 residues long. Per the germline V gene, CDR1 is ENHRY and CDR2 is SYGVKD. CDR3 sequence: CAISLGQPYNEQFF. Written as DNA, the CDR3 is TGTGCCATCAGTCTGGGACAGCCATACAATGAGCAGTTCTTC.

This chain connects TRBV11-2 to TRBJ2-2; possibly TRBD1 for D (5 bases). There are 14 residues in the CDR3. CDR1 is SGHAT and CDR2 is FQNNGV in the germline V gene. Trimming stripped 6 bases from V and 4 bases from J, with 12 bases between. The CDR3 is CASSPRGVTGELFF. The CDR3 DNA reads TGTGCCAGCAGTCCTAGGGGCGTCACCGGGGAGCTGTTTTTT.

This sequence joins TRBV19 and TRBJ2-3; perhaps TRBD2 as D (5 bases). V was clipped by 6 bases and J by 2 bases, with 18 bases between them. Germline V gene sequence: CDR1 LNHDA, CDR2 SQIVND (reference sequence). The CDR3 runs 16 residues. CDR3 amino acids: CASRGGPLSLTDTQYF. In DNA form, the CDR3 reads TGTGCCAGTAGAGGCGGGCCCCTAAGCCTCACAGATACGCAGTATTTT.

The chain recombines TRBV6-6 with TRBJ2-1; D call uncertain. Germline CDR1 and CDR2: MNHNY and SVGAGI (reference sequence). This CDR3 has 14 amino acids. Between the trimmed V and J ends, which lost 4 bases and 1 base, there was a span of 8 bases. DNA of the CDR3: TGTGCCAGCAGTTTGATAGATTCCTACAATGAGCAGTTCTTC. The encoded protein is CASSLIDSYNEQFF.

The V gene is TRBV19, the J gene TRBJ1-5; D gene unclear. This CDR3 has 14 amino acids. Trimming removed 4 bases from V and 4 bases from J, with 11 bases in between. CDR1 is LNHDA, CDR2 SQIVND, per germline (reference sequence). The CDR3 protein is CASSKEYGNQPQHF. CDR3 in DNA: TGTGCCAGTAGTAAGGAGTACGGTAATCAGCCCCAGCATTTT. Filled out from reference TRBV19 and TRBJ1-5, the complete variable domain reads DGGITQSPKYLFRKEGQNVTLSCEQNLNHDAMYWYRQDPGQGLRLIYYSQIVNDFQKGDIAEGYSVSREKKESFPLTVTSAQKNPTAFYLCASSKEYGNQPQHFGDGTRLSIL.

The gene calls are TRBV19 and TRBJ2-2, with 8 bases lining up with TRBD2. From germline, CDR1 is LNHDA and CDR2 SQIVND (reference sequence). The CDR3 consists of 15 residues. V trimming: 1 base; J trimming: 7 bases; junction bases outside the gene matches: 5. CDR3: CASSIGTSLNGELFF. Written as DNA, the CDR3 is TGTGCCAGTAGTATAGGGACTAGCTTAAACGGGGAGCTGTTTTTT. Filled out from reference TRBV19 and TRBJ2-2, the complete variable domain reads DGGITQSPKYLFRKEGQNVTLSCEQNLNHDAMYWYRQDPGQGLRLIYYSQIVNDFQKGDIAEGYSVSREKKESFPLTVTSAQKNPTAFYLCASSIGTSLNGELFFGEGSRLTVL.

This chain uses TRBV29-1 with TRBJ1-2; perhaps TRBD1 as D (5 bases). V was pared by 0 bases and J by 5 bases, with 10 bases between. Germline V gene lookup returns CDR1 SQVTM and CDR2 ANQGSEA. The CDR3 contains 13 residues. This CDR3 is CSVEDSRQYGYTF. In DNA, the CDR3 is TGCAGCGTTGAAGATAGCCGACAGTATGGCTACACCTTC.

This clone was recorded only once. J is TRBJ2-1 and V is TRBV6-6; 11 bases are shared with TRBD2. The CDR3 contains 16 residues. Germline loops: CDR1 MNHNY, CDR2 SVGAGI (reference sequence). J lost 8 bases, V lost 4 bases, and 10 bases had no gene match. CDR3 DNA sequence: TGTGCCAGCAGTTCCCAGACTAGCGGGAAAATCGATGAGCAGTTCTTC. Its protein is CASSSQTSGKIDEQFF.

This clone was counted a single time. The chain combines TRBV9 with TRBJ2-1; 12 nucleotides match TRBD2. The CDR3 has 18 amino acids. V dropped 3 bases and J dropped 4; count of bases not matched to a gene: 11. The germline gives CDR1 SGDLS, CDR2 YYNGEE. The CDR3 reads CASSGASGRARGYNEQFF. In DNA form, the CDR3 reads TGTGCCAGCAGCGGGGCTAGCGGGAGGGCCAGGGGGTACAATGAGCAGTTCTTC.

The chain combines TRBV28 with TRBJ2-1; 9 positions agree with TRBD2. Germline assignment: CDR1 MDHEN and CDR2 SYDVKM. The CDR3 is 16 residues long. V dropped 4 bases and J dropped 0; count of bases not matched to a gene: 4. The CDR3 protein is CASSSLAGASYNEQFF. The CDR3 bases are TGTGCCAGCAGTTCATTAGCGGGAGCCTCCTACAATGAGCAGTTCTTC.

The V gene is TRBV5-5, the J gene TRBJ2-7, with D perhaps matching TRBD2 (6 bases). V lost 3 bases and J lost 7, with 14 bases in between. CDR1 and CDR2 (germline): SGHKS, YYEKEE (reference sequence). The CDR3 extends over 13 amino acids. CDR3 protein: CASSSAARGEQYF. CDR3 coding DNA: TGTGCCAGCAGCTCGGCGGCCCGGGGGGAGCAGTACTTC. Looking up the rest from reference TRBV5-5 and TRBJ2-7 gives the full variable domain: DAGVTQSPTHLIKTRGQQVTLRCSPISGHKSVSWYQQVLGQGPQFIFQYYEKEERGRGNFPDRFSARQFPNYSSELNVNALLLGDSALYLCASSSAARGEQYFGPGTRLTVT.

V and J are TRBV2 and TRBJ2-1; a weak D match, TRBD1 (5 bases). The germline V gene has CDR1 SNHLY and CDR2 FYNNEI. V lost 3 bases and J lost 4, with 10 bases in between. The CDR3 has 14 residues. The CDR3 DNA reads as TGTGCCAGCAGTGATAAGACAGCTTACAATGAGCAGTTCTTC. It yields the protein CASSDKTAYNEQFF.

The chain couples TRBV6-6 to TRBJ1-4; D gene uncertain. The germline V gene encodes CDR1 MNHNY and CDR2 SVGAGI (reference sequence). Trimming removed 2 bases at V and 12 bases at J, with 16 bases between. The CDR3 runs to 14 residues. The CDR3 nucleotides read TGTGCCAGCAGTTACCTTATCCGGACTTCCCAACTGTTTTTT. Encoded protein: CASSYLIRTSQLFF.

The rearrangement uses TRBV5-1 and TRBJ2-3, with TRBD2 matching over 9 bases. V was pared by 5 bases and J by 0 bases, with 10 bases of the junction left unmatched. The V gene's germline CDR1 is SGHRS and CDR2 YFSETQ. The CDR3 spans 17 residues. The DNA for the CDR3 is TGCGCCAGCAGTCAGGGACTAGCTCCGAGAAGCACAGATACGCAGTATTTT. It codes for CASSQGLAPRSTDTQYF.

This rearrangement joins TRBV5-1 to TRBJ2-7; D may be TRBD1 (5 bases). The CDR3 runs 14 residues. Germline values: CDR1 SGHRS, CDR2 YFSETQ. V was pared by 0 bases and J by 10 bases, with 17 bases between. The CDR3 reads CASSLGQTPRSQYF. Written as DNA, the CDR3 is TGCGCCAGCAGCTTGGGACAGACCCCTAGGAGCCAGTACTTC.

The V and J genes are TRBV25-1 and TRBJ2-5; the D gene is possibly TRBD1 (6 bases). The length of the CDR3 is 17 residues. Looked up from germline, CDR1 is MGHDK and CDR2 is SYGVNS. V was cut by 2 bases and J by 1 base, with 17 bases left in between. The CDR3: CASSEPRLGAAQETQYF. In DNA form, the CDR3 reads TGTGCCAGCAGTGAACCCCGGCTGGGGGCTGCCCAAGAGACCCAGTACTTC.

V is TRBV5-1 and J is TRBJ2-7; D uncertain. V was pared by 5 bases and J by 4 bases, with 7 bases between. The germline V gene encodes CDR1 SGHRS and CDR2 YFSETQ. The CDR3 consists of 11 residues. The CDR3 sequence is CASRLEYEQYF. The CDR3 nucleotides are TGCGCCAGCAGGTTAGAATACGAGCAGTACTTC.